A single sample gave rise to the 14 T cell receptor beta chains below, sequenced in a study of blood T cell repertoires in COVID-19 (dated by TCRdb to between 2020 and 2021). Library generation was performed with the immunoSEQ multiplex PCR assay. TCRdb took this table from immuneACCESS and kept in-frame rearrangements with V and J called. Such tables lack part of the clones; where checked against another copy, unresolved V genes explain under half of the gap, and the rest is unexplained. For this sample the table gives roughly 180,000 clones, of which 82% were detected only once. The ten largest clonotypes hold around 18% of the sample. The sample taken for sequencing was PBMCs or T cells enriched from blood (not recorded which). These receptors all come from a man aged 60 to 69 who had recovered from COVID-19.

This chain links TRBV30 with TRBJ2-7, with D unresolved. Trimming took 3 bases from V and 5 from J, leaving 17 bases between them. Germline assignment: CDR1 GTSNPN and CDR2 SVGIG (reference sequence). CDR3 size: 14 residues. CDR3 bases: TGTGCCTGGAGCGCCCCGGGTTTGGTACACGAGCAGTACTTC. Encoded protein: CAWSAPGLVHEQYF.

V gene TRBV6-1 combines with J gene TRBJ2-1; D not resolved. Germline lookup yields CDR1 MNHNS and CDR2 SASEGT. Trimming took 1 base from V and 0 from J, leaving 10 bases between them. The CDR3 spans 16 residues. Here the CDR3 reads CASSEVLASSYNEQFF. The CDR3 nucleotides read TGTGCCAGCAGTGAAGTGTTAGCTAGCTCCTACAATGAGCAGTTCTTC.

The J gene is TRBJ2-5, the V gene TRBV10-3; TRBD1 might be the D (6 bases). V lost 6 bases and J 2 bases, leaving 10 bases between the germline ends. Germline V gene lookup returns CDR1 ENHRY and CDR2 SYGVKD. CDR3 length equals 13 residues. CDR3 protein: CAISQGLQETQYF. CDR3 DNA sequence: TGTGCCATCAGCCAGGGGTTACAAGAGACCCAGTACTTC.

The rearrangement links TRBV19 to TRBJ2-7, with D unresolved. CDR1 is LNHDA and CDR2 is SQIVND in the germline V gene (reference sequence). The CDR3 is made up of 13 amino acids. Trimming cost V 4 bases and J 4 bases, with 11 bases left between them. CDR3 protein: CASSRQVEYEQYF. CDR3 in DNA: TGTGCCAGTAGTAGACAAGTCGAGTACGAGCAGTACTTC.

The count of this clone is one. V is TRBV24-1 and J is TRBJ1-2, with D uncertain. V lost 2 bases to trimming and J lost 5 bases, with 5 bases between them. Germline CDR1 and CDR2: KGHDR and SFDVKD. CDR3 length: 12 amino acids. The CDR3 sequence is CATSDSLYGYTF. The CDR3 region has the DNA TGTGCCACCAGTGATTCCTTATATGGCTACACCTTC.

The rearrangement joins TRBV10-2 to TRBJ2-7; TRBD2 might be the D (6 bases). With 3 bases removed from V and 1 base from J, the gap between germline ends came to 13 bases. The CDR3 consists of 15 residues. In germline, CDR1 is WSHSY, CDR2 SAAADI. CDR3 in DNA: TGCGCCAGCAGTGATCGAGTAGCGGATTCCTACGAGCAGTACTTC. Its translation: CASSDRVADSYEQYF.

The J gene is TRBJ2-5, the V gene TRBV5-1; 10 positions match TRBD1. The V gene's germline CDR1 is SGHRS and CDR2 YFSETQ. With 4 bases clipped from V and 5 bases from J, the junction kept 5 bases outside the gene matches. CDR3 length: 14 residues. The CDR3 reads CASSKGQGIETQYF. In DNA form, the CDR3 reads TGCGCCAGCAGCAAGGGACAGGGGATCGAGACCCAGTACTTC.

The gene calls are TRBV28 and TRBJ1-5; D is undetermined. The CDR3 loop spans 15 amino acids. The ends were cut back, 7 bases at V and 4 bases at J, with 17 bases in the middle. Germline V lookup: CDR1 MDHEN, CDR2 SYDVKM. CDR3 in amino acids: CASKVGLGGNQPQHF. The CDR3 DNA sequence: TGTGCCAGCAAAGTGGGCTTAGGTGGGAATCAGCCCCAGCATTTT.

The CDR3 nucleotides are TGCGCCAGCAGCTTGACTGGTAATAGCAATCAGCCCCAGCATTTT. Encoded protein: CASSLTGNSNQPQHF. The rearrangement links TRBV5-1 to TRBJ1-5, with D unclear. The CDR3 runs 15 residues. Germline CDR1 and CDR2: SGHRS and YFSETQ. Trimming removed 1 base at V and 0 bases at J, with 8 bases between.

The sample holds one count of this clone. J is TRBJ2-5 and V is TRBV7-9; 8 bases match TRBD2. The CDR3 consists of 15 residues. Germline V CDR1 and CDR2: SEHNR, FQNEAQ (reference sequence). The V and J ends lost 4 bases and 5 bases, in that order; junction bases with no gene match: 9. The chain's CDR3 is CASSWVGRGAETQYF. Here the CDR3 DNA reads TGTGCCAGCAGCTGGGTAGGGCGGGGGGCGGAGACCCAGTACTTC.

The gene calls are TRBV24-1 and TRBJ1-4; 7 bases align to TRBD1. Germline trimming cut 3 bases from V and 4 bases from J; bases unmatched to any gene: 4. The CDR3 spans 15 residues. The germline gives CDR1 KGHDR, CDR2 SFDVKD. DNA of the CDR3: TGTGCCACCAGTGATACCCGGGACAGTAATGAAAAACTGTTTTTT. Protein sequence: CATSDTRDSNEKLFF.

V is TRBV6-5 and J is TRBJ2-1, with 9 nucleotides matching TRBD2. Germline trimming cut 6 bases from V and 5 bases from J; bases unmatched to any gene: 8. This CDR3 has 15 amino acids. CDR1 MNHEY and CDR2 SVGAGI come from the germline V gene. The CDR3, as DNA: TGTGCCAGCAGCCCCAGGGTAGCGGGGGACAATGAGCAGTTCTTC. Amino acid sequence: CASSPRVAGDNEQFF.

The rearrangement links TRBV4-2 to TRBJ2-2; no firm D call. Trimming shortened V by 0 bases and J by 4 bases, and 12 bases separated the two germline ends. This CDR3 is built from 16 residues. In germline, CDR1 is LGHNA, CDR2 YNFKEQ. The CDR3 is CASSQETHRSTGELFF. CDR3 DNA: TGTGCCAGCAGCCAAGAGACTCACCGGTCCACCGGGGAGCTGTTTTTT.

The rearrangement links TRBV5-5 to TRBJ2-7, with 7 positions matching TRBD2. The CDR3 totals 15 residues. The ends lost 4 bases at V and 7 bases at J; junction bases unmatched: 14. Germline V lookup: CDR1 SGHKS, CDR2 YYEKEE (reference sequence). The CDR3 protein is CASSRMGGPSEEQYF. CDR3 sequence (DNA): TGTGCCAGCAGCCGTATGGGAGGGCCCTCAGAAGAGCAGTACTTC.